This T cell receptor (beta chain) emerged from a study of T cells in Graves' hyperthyroidism and ophthalmopathy (dated by TCRdb to about 2019). Concerning the study at large: Peripheral blood was sampled at the time of initial diagnosis, prior to any treatment. To identify distinguishing TCR V-J signatures, a discovery cohort of about 95 patients was used, comprising approximately 40 with Graves' ophthalmopathy and around 57 with stable Graves' hyperthyroidism. Prospective prediction of ophthalmopathy was tested in an independent validation cohort of 18 to 20 hyperthyroidism patients and 15 to 17 patients who later progressed to ophthalmopathy. For training and testing, the 100 or so patients in the discovery cohort were randomly divided in a 7:3 ratio. Thyroid tissue and blood T-cell repertoires from about six Graves' hyperthyroidism patients were also compared in the study. Once sampling was done, hyperthyroidism patients were given methimazole at a starting dose of 30 mg daily, whereas ophthalmopathy patients were given high-dose intravenous methylprednisolone. According to the paper, TCR Vbeta CDR3 sequencing was carried out on 135 peripheral blood samples, which came from 40 to 45 ophthalmopathy, fewer than 80 hyperthyroidism and approximately 17 progressor patients. General findings and caveats noted by the study authors: During validation, the model predicted progression to ophthalmopathy a median of around 6 months ahead of onset, with around 71% sensitivity and roughly 75% specificity. In cross-validation, a model built on a 13 V-J signature told ophthalmopathy apart from stable hyperthyroidism with approximately 91% sensitivity and roughly 83% specificity, and in testing the same model reached 80%/75%. Blood samples also contained most of the expanded thyroid clonotypes (frequency above 0.001), which suggests that blood repertoires may reflect thyroid immune responses. Sample size was not statistically predetermined, and investigators were not blinded to group allocation.

CDR1 LGHDT and CDR2 YNNKEL were looked up in the germline V gene (reference sequence). Trimming removed 10 bases from V and 5 bases from J, leaving 17 bases between the germline ends. The CDR3, cysteine through phenylalanine, is 13 amino acids long. The kept DNA is CDR3 alone, 39 bases in frame from the first base. As to this clonotype: The specificity of this receptor is unknown. No base qualities exist here, and no much larger clone lies one base off it.

Moderately to severely active disease, a Clinical Activity Score of at least 3, a NOSPECS grade of at least 4, and a duration under 3 months were present in ophthalmopathy patients. The study excluded patients with uncontrolled infections, other autoimmune diseases, pregnancy or lactation. Diagnoses were established on the basis of clinical symptoms, serum thyroxine and TRAb, thyroid ultrasound, and orbital computed tomography. PBMCs were isolated from roughly 10 ml of fresh peripheral blood by Ficoll-Paque density gradient centrifugation. Total RNA was extracted using Trizol reagent, and RNA quality was assessed on an Agilent 2100 Bioanalyzer. The TCR beta CDR3 regions were amplified from RNA transcripts. A first-round RT-PCR of the TCR CDR3 used the HTBI primer set with the Qiagen OneStep RT-PCR kit. The libraries were constructed in a second round of multiplex PCR and then size-selected and purified. The libraries were sequenced on an Illumina HiSeq2000 using paired-end 100 bp reads. The published analysis was carried out like this. SOAPnuke was used to process the raw data, throwing out any read that contained adapters or uncalled bases, had a mean Phred below 15, or lacked an exact constant-primer or identifier match. High-quality paired reads were merged with COPE v1.2.5, and unique nucleotide sequences were defined as clonotypes. Clonotypes were aligned to IMGT TRBV, TRBD and TRBJ reference segments using MiTCR v1.1. The analysis included only V-J combinations with a frequency above 0.0001, which together covered 99% to 99.2% of the repertoires. A TCS score was defined as the ratio of F50 (clonal expansion) to E x V (chaos), with BLOSUM62-based TCRdist applied between CDR3 peptides within each V-J. Welch's t-statistics and random forest reduced fewer than 550 V-J features to around 14, which were used in a naive Bayes classifier (R e1071). Thyroid-blood repertoire similarity was quantified with the Morisita-Horn index. TCRdb cleaned the public reads at Q25 with fastp, built clones with MiXCR and kept in-frame beta chains. One record per CDR3 amino acid sequence lists the most common genes and DNA. The V and J calls and clone size are TCRdb's, not the authors'. The sample table contains more than 500,000 distinct CDR3 sequences; only one count was recorded for approximately 15% of them. The ten largest clones add up to around 4.1% of the sample.

The rearranged chain carries TRBV3-1 and TRBJ1-1; there is no confident call for the D gene. Sequenced input: blood. The TCR comes from a woman aged 40-49 years with Graves' ophthalmopathy. The CDR3 reads as follows: CATSRAGMTEAFF. The nucleotides read TGTGCCACTTCTCGGGCAGGAATGACTGAAGCTTTCTTT.